This TCR beta chain was recorded in a study of T cells in Graves' hyperthyroidism and ophthalmopathy. Study results and limitations: Blood held most thyroid clonotypes expanded above 0.001 frequency.

CDR1 is KGHSH, CDR2 LQKENI, per germline. CDR3 length: 16 residues. Deletions cut 0 bases from V and 2 bases from J, with 13 bases between. A remark on this clonotype: Its target is not known.

The investigators amplified TCR beta CDR3 regions from RNA transcripts. The HTBI primer set served for first-round RT-PCR of the TCR CDR3. TCRdb re-derived calls from the multiplex PCR reads in MiXCR, one entry per CDR3 protein. Found here are 550,000 to 700,000 distinct CDR3 sequences, roughly 14% of them singletons; the top ten hold about 4%. The clonotype originates from a woman aged 40 to 55 with Graves' ophthalmopathy. The sequenced sample consisted of blood. V is TRBV18 and J is TRBJ2-5; D is undetermined. The CDR3 DNA reads as TGTGCCAGCTCACCACCGTTCAGCCGGGTACAAGAGACCCAGTACTTC. Translated, it gives CASSPPFSRVQETQYF.